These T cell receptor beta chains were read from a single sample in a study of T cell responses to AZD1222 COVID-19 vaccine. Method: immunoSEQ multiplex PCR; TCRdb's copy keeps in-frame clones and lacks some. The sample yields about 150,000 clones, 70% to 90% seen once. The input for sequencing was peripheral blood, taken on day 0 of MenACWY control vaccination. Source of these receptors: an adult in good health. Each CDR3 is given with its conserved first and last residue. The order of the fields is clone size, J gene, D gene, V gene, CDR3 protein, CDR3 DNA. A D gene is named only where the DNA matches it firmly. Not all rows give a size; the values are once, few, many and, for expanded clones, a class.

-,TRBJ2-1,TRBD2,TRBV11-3,CASSYSLGGRLQFHNEQFF,TGTGCCAGCAGCTATTCACTAGGCGGGAGGCTACAGTTTCACAATGAGCAGTTCTTC
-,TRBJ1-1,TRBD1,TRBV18,CASSPNPGGWTEAFF,TGTGCCAGCTCTCCTAACCCAGGGGGCTGGACTGAAGCTTTCTTT
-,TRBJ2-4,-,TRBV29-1,CSVRDFVLNIQYF,TGCAGCGTCCGGGACTTTGTATTGAACATTCAGTACTTC
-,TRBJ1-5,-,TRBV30,CAWGREASNQPQHF,TGTGCCTGGGGCAGGGAAGCAAGCAATCAGCCCCAGCATTTT
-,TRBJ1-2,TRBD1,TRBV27,CASRDRSYGYTF,TGTGCCAGCCGGGACAGGAGTTATGGCTACACCTTC
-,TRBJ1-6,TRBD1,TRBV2,CASNPTGTSTSPLHF,TGTGCCAGCAACCCGACAGGGACGTCAACTTCACCCCTCCACTTT
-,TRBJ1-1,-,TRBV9,CASTYGFTGRTEAFF,TGTGCCAGCACCTATGGATTTACAGGGCGCACTGAAGCTTTCTTT
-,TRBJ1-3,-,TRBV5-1,CASSSGGRSDTIYF,TGCGCCAGCAGCTCCGGCGGGCGCTCAGACACCATATATTTT
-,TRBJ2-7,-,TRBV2,CASSDIRVGEQYF,TGTGCCAGCAGTGACATCAGGGTTGGCGAGCAGTACTTC
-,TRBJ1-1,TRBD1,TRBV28,CASTPGQGATEAFF,TGTGCCAGCACCCCGGGACAGGGGGCAACTGAAGCTTTCTTT
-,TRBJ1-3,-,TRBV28,CASSLLQSSGNTIYF,TGTGCCAGCAGTTTACTACAGAGCTCTGGAAACACCATATATTTT
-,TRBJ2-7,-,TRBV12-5,CASGFKNNRLSYEQYF,TGTGCTAGTGGTTTTAAGAATAACAGGCTTTCCTACGAGCAGTACTTC
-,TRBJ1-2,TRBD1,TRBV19,CASSMTGGASNYGYTF,TGTGCCAGTAGTATGACAGGGGGCGCTTCGAACTATGGCTACACCTTC
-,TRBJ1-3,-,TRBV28,CASSSGNTIYF,TGTGCCAGCAGCTCCGGAAACACCATATATTTT
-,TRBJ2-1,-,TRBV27,CASRSRVVGILNEQFF,TGTGCCAGCAGGTCCAGGGTGGTGGGGATTCTCAATGAGCAGTTCTTC
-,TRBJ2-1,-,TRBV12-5,CASGFGGELGEQFF,TGTGCTAGTGGTTTCGGCGGGGAGTTGGGTGAGCAGTTCTTC
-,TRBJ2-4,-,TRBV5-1,CASSLDPAPQSKNIQYF,TGCGCCAGCAGCTTGGATCCGGCTCCCCAAAGCAAAAACATTCAGTACTTC
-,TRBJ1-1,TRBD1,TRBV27,CASSLFQGATTEAFF,TGTGCCAGCAGTTTATTCCAGGGGGCTACCACTGAAGCTTTCTTT
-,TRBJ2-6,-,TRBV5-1,CASSGGRGTVFGANVLTF,TGCGCCAGCAGCGGGGGCCGTGGGACGGTGTTTGGGGCCAACGTCCTGACTTTC
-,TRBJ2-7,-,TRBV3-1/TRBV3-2,CASSPSGGNLYEQYF,TGTGCCAGCAGCCCCAGCGGCGGGAATCTTTACGAGCAGTACTTC
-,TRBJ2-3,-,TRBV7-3,CASSLGRTDTQYF,TGTGCCAGCAGCTTGGGCCGCACAGATACGCAGTATTTT
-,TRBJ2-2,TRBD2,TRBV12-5,CASGVRLADLESGELFF,TGTGCTAGTGGTGTGAGACTAGCGGACTTGGAGTCCGGGGAGCTGTTTTTT
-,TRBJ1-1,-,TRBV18,CASSRETQGAAFF,TGTGCCAGCTCACGGGAAACACAGGGAGCGGCTTTCTTT
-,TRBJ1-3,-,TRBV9,CASSVERSDSSGNTIYF,TGTGCCAGCAGCGTAGAGAGGAGTGACAGCTCTGGAAACACCATATATTTT
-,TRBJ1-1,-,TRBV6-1,CASSLTRTNTEAFF,TGTGCCAGCAGCTTAACCCGGACGAACACTGAAGCTTTCTTT
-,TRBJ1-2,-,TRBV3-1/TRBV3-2,CASSQERGSNGYTF,TGTGCCAGCAGCCAAGAAAGAGGGAGTAATGGCTACACCTTC
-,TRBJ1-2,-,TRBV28,CASSPTGNYGYTF,TGTGCCAGCAGTCCGACGGGGAACTATGGCTACACCTTC
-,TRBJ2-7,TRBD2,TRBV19,CASSIGRGYEQYF,TGTGCCAGTAGTATCGGGAGGGGCTACGAGCAGTACTTC
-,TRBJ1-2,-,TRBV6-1,CASTSRGGGYTF,TGTGCCAGCACCTCCCGGGGGGGAGGCTACACCTTC
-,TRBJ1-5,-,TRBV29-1,CSAGGANQPQHF,TGCAGCGCCGGGGGCGCCAATCAGCCCCAGCATTTT
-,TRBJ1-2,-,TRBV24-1,CATSDPGPLGSYGYTF,TGTGCCACCAGTGACCCCGGGCCATTGGGGAGCTATGGCTACACCTTC
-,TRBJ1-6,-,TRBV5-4,CASSGTGSIDSPLHF,TGTGCCAGCAGCGGTACAGGGTCTATTGATTCACCCCTCCACTTT
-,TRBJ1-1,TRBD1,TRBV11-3,CASSSMTGLNTEAFF,TGTGCCAGCAGCTCAATGACAGGGTTAAACACTGAAGCTTTCTTT
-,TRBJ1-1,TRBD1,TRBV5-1,CASSLGDSPNTEAFF,TGCGCCAGCAGCTTGGGGGACAGCCCGAACACTGAAGCTTTCTTT
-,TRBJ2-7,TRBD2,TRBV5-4,CASSQGLAGGKPYEQYF,TGTGCCAGCAGCCAAGGACTAGCGGGAGGAAAACCCTACGAGCAGTACTTC
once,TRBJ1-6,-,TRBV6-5,CASSSRQRNSPLHF,TGTGCCAGCAGTTCAAGACAGAGAAATTCACCCCTCCACTTT
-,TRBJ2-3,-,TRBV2,CASSEAGLLADTQYF,TGTGCCAGCAGTGAAGCGGGTCTACTCGCAGATACGCAGTATTTT
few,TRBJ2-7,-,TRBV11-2,CASSPQGLEQYF,TGTGCCAGCAGCCCGCAGGGCCTCGAGCAGTACTTC
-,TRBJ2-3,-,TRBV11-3,CASSLAAEWGTDTQYF,TGTGCCAGCAGCCTCGCGGCGGAGTGGGGCACAGATACGCAGTATTTT
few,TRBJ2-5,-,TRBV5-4,CASRGTQETQYF,TGTGCCAGCCGGGGGACCCAAGAGACCCAGTACTTC
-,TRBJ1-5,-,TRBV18,CASSPLPSQPQHF,TGTGCCAGCTCACCACTCCCTAGTCAGCCCCAGCATTTT
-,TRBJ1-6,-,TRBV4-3,CASSQDGARTLNSPLHF,TGCGCCAGCAGCCAAGATGGCGCCAGGACCCTTAATTCACCCCTCCACTTT
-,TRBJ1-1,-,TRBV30,CAWSVRAEAFF,TGTGCCTGGAGTGTCCGTGCTGAAGCTTTCTTT
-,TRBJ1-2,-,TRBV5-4,CASSLLGNYGYTF,TGTGCCAGCAGCTTGTTGGGAAACTATGGCTACACCTTC
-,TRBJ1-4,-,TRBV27,CASSLGWGQEGEKLFF,TGTGCCAGCAGTTTAGGGTGGGGCCAGGAAGGTGAAAAACTGTTTTTT
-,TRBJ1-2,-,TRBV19,CASNLDIRVRDGYTF,TGTGCCAGTAACCTCGACATACGCGTACGCGATGGCTACACCTTC
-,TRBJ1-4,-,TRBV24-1,CATSDPHEKLFF,TGTGCCACCAGTGACCCACACGAAAAACTGTTTTTT
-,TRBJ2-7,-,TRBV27,CASRSLNPGRQYF,TGTGCCAGCAGATCCCTTAATCCGGGTCGGCAGTACTTC
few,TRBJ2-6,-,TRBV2,CASRDSGASGANVLTF,TGTGCCAGCAGGGATTCTGGGGCCTCTGGGGCCAACGTCCTGACTTTC
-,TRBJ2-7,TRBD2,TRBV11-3,CASSAAGGREQYF,TGTGCCAGCAGTGCCGCGGGGGGGCGGGAGCAGTACTTC
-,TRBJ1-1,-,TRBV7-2,CASSLMTVEAFF,TGTGCCAGCAGCTTGATGACAGTTGAAGCTTTCTTT
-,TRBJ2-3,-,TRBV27,CARRVVWGHCGTDTQYF,TGTGCCAGACGCGTTGTCTGGGGGCATTGTGGCACAGATACGCAGTATTTT
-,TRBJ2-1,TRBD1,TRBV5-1,CASSSGQAHNEQFF,TGCGCCAGCAGCTCGGGACAGGCCCACAATGAGCAGTTCTTC
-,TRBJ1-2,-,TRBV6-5,CASTWTEPNYGYTF,TGTGCCAGCACTTGGACAGAGCCTAACTATGGCTACACCTTC
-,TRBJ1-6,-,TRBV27,CASSPKGPDYSPLHF,TGTGCCAGCAGTCCAAAGGGTCCTGATTATTCACCCCTCCACTTT
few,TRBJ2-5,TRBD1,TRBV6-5,CASSYRGLGETQYF,TGTGCCAGCAGTTACAGGGGGCTGGGAGAGACCCAGTACTTC